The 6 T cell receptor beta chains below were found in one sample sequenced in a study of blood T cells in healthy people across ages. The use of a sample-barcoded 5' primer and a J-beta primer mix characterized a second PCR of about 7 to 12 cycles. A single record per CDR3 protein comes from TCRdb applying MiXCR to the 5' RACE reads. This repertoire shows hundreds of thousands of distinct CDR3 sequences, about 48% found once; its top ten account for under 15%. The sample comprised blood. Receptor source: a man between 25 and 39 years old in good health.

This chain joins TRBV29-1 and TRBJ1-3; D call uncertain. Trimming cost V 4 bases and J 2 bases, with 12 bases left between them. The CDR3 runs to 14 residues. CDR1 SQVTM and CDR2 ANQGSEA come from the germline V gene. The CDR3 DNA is TGCAGCGTTGGTGAGCTTAAACCTGGAAACACCATATATTTT. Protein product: CSVGELKPGNTIYF.

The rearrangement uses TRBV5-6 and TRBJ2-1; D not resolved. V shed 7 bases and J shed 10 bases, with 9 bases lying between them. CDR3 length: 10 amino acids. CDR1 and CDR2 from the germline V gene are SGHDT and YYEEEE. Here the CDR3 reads CASGPGEQFF. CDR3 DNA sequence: TGTGCCAGCGGGCCCGGGGAGCAGTTCTTC.

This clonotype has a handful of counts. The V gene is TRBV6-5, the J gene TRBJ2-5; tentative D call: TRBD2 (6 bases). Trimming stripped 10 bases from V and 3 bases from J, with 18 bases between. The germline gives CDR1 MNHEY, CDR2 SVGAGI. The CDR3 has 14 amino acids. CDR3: CATSFAGMEETQYF. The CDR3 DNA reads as TGTGCCACCTCCTTTGCGGGGATGGAAGAGACCCAGTACTTC.

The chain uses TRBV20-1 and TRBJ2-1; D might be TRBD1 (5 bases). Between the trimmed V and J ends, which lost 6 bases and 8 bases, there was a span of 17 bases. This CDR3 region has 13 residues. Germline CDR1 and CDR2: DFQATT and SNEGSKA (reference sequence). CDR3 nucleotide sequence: TGCAGTGCACAGGATCCTAGGGGCCATGAGCAGTTCTTC. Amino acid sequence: CSAQDPRGHEQFF.

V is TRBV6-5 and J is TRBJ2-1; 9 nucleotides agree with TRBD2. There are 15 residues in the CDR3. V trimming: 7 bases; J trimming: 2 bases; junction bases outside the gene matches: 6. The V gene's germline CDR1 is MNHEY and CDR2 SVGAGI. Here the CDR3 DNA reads TGTGCCAGCAAGGACGGCGGGGGGGCCTACAATGAGCAGTTCTTC. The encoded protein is CASKDGGGAYNEQFF.

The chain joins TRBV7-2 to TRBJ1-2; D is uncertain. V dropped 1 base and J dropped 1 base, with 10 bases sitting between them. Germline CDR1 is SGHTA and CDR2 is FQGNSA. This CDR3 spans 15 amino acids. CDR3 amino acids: CASSLEVGVNYGYTF. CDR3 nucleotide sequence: TGTGCCAGCAGCTTAGAGGTTGGGGTTAACTATGGCTACACCTTC. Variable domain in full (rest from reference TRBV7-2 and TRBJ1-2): GAGVSQSPSNKVTEKGKDVELRCDPISGHTALYWYRQSLGQGLEFLIYFQGNSAPDKSGLPSDRFSAERTGGSVSTLTIQRTQQEDSAVYLCASSLEVGVNYGYTFGSGTRLTVV.